The 14 T cell receptor beta chains below all came from one sample that was sequenced in a study of blood T cells in healthy people across ages. Sample-barcoded 5' priming and a J-beta primer mix drove a second PCR of roughly 6 to 12 cycles. TCRdb passed the 5' RACE reads through MiXCR, listing each CDR3 protein once. The data hold approximately 940,000 distinct CDR3 sequences, with roughly 48% observed a single time. The sequencing input was blood. Receptor source: a man aged 30 to 39 in good health.

Many counts were recorded for this clonotype. The chain links TRBV29-1 to TRBJ2-7, with TRBD1 matching 7 bases. The ends lost 5 bases at V and 4 bases at J; junction bases unmatched: 2. The CDR3 extends over 11 amino acids. In germline, CDR1 is SQVTM, CDR2 ANQGSEA. The CDR3 spells CSVLTGYEQYF. In DNA, the CDR3 is TGCAGCGTTTTGACAGGGTACGAGCAGTACTTC.

The chain employs TRBV13 and TRBJ2-7; D uncertain. Trimming left V 8 bases short and J 4 bases short, with 12 bases between. The CDR3 extends over 12 amino acids. Germline V gene lookup returns CDR1 PRHDT and CDR2 FYEKMQ (reference sequence). CDR3 protein: CASGKTDYEQYF. The CDR3, as DNA: TGTGCCAGCGGCAAGACCGATTACGAGCAGTACTTC.

The rearrangement links TRBV29-1 to TRBJ1-1; a weak D match, TRBD1 (6 bases). V lost 7 bases and J 3 bases, leaving 15 bases between the germline ends. In germline, CDR1 is SQVTM, CDR2 ANQGSEA. The CDR3 extends over 13 amino acids. In DNA form, the CDR3 reads TGCAGCGGGAGCAGGGGCAGGGACACTGAAGCTTTCTTT. Translating gives CSGSRGRDTEAFF.

V is TRBV6-2 or TRBV6-3 and J is TRBJ2-4; TRBD1 agrees at 7 bases. The J call is doubtful: the DNA matches TRBJ2-7 better. The CDR3 loop spans 16 amino acids. Germline CDR1 and CDR2: MNHEY and SVGEGT. CDR3 region: CASSYPRQGESYEQYF. The CDR3 DNA reads as TGTGCCAGCAGTTACCCAAGACAGGGTGAGTCCTACGAGCAGTACTTC.

This clonotype was observed a few times. This chain connects TRBV7-9 to TRBJ2-2; 8 nucleotides match TRBD1. Germline loops: CDR1 SEHNR, CDR2 FQNEAQ (reference sequence). This CDR3 is 16 amino acids long. The V segment lost 4 bases and the J segment 1 base; nucleotides outside the gene matches: 5. CDR3 DNA: TGTGCCAGCAGCTCCATCGGACAGGGGAACACCGGGGAGCTGTTTTTT. This gives the protein CASSSIGQGNTGELFF.

Only a few counts were recorded for this clonotype. This chain uses TRBV29-1 with TRBJ2-2, with D perhaps matching TRBD2 (5 bases). The CDR3 extends over 16 amino acids. The germline gives CDR1 SQVTM, CDR2 ANQGSEA. V was shortened by 6 bases and J by 1 base, with 18 bases between the two germline ends. The DNA for the CDR3 is TGCAGCGTCCAGGAGGTCTCCATCTTGAACACCGGGGAGCTGTTTTTT. This gives the protein CSVQEVSILNTGELFF.

The chain employs TRBV3-1 and TRBJ2-3, with 11 bases fitting TRBD2. The CDR3 sequence is 18 residues long. The trim removed 10 bases at V and 0 bases at J, leaving 15 bases unmatched. Germline V gene data show CDR1 as LGHDT and CDR2 as YNNKEL (reference sequence). The chain's CDR3 is CATSRPESSGGSTDTQYF. The CDR3 DNA reads TGTGCCACCTCGAGACCCGAATCTAGCGGGGGGAGCACAGATACGCAGTATTTT.

This clonotype was counted a few times. This chain connects TRBV4-1 to TRBJ1-4; no clear D. CDR1 is MGHRA, CDR2 YSYEKL, per germline. With 1 base removed from V and 1 base from J, the gap between germline ends came to 7 bases. The CDR3 totals 15 residues. The CDR3 reads CASSQGSGTNEKLFF. The CDR3 nucleotides are TGCGCCAGCAGCCAAGGAAGCGGAACTAATGAAAAACTGTTTTTT.

A note on this clonotype: The germline gene is not matched at one end of the junction; a read error may be the cause. The chain carries TRBV7-2 and TRBJ1-3; D may be TRBD1 (6 bases). This CDR3 contains 16 residues. Germline V gene data show CDR1 as SGHTA and CDR2 as FQGNSA. The DNA of the CDR3 is TGTGCCAGTAGCTTAGGGGGGAAGGGCTTTGGAAGCACCATATATTTT. It specifies CASSLGGKGFGSTIYF.

This clonotype was detected many times. The chain carries TRBV12-3 or TRBV12-4 and TRBJ1-1; no definite D call. V was trimmed by 3 bases and J by 6 bases, leaving 8 bases between them. The CDR3 extends over 12 amino acids. The DNA for the CDR3 is TGTGCCAGCAGTTTGGGATTTTCTGAAGCTTTCTTT. As protein: CASSLGFSEAFF.

As regards this clonotype: One end of the junction fails to match germline, which may point to a read error. The J gene is TRBJ2-5, the V gene TRBV20-1, with D possibly being TRBD2 (5 bases). This CDR3 spans 13 amino acids. The germline CDR1 and CDR2 sequences are DFQATT and SNEGSKA (reference sequence). CDR3 sequence (DNA): TGCAGTGCCAGAGAGCTAGCTCGGGGGACCCAGTACTTC. This encodes CSARELARGTQYF.

The chain carries TRBV5-1 and TRBJ2-5, with D possibly TRBD2 on 5 matching bases. The CDR3 is made up of 15 amino acids. The V gene lost 0 bases and the J gene lost 2 bases, with 11 bases spanning the gap. Germline V CDR1 and CDR2: SGHRS, YFSETQ. CDR3 protein: CASSLGDGIQETQYF. The CDR3 DNA reads TGCGCCAGCAGCTTGGGCGACGGGATTCAAGAGACCCAGTACTTC.

The chain employs TRBV12-3 or TRBV12-4 and TRBJ2-3, with 9 bases that match TRBD1. Trimming cost V 5 bases and J 1 base; bases outside gene matches: 10. The CDR3 length is 17 residues. Here the CDR3 reads CASSPRTGVGGTDTQYF. DNA of the CDR3: TGTGCCAGCAGTCCCCGGACAGGGGTCGGAGGCACAGATACGCAGTATTTT.

V is TRBV6-2 or TRBV6-3 and J is TRBJ2-3, with 8 bases that match TRBD2. V gave up 10 bases and J gave up 10 bases; unmatched junction bases: 13. Germline V gene lookup returns CDR1 MNHEY and CDR2 SVGEGT. This CDR3 region has 13 residues. DNA of the CDR3: TGTGCCATCCGACTCCACGGGGGGGCAGCGCAGTATTTT. This sequence encodes CAIRLHGGAAQYF.